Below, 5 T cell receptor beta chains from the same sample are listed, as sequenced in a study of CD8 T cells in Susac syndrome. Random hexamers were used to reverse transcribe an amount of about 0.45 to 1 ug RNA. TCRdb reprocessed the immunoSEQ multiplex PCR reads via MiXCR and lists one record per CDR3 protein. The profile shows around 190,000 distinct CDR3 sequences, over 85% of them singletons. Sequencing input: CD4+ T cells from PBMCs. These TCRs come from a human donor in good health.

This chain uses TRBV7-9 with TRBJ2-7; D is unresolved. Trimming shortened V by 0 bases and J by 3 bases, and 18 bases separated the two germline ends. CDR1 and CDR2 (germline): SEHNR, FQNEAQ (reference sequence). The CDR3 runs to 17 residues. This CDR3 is CASSLAYIVPRLYEQYF. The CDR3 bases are TGTGCCAGCAGCTTAGCGTACATTGTTCCCCGCCTCTACGAGCAGTACTTC.

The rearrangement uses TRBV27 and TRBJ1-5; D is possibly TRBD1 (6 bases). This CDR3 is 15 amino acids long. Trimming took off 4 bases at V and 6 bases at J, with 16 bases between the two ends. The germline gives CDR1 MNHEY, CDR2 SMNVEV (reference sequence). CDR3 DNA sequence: TGTGCCAGCAGTTCGGGCGGACAGTCAGGTCAGCCCCAGCATTTT. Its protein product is CASSSGGQSGQPQHF.

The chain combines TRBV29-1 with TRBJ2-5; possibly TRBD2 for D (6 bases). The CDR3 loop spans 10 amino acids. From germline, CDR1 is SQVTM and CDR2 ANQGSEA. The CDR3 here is CSVAEETQYF. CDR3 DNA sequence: TGCAGTGTAGCGGAAGAGACCCAGTACTTC.

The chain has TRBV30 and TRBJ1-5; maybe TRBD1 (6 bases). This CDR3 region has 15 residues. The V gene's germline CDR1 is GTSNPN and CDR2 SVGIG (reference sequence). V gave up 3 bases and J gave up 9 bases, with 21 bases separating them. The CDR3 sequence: CAWSPPSGGAGPQHF. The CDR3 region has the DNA TGTGCCTGGAGCCCCCCGTCGGGGGGCGCAGGGCCCCAGCATTTT.

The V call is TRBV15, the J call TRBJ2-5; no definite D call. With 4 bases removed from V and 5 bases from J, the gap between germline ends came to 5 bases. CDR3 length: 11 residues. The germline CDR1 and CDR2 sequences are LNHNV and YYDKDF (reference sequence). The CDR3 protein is CATSKDETQYF. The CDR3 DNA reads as TGTGCCACCAGCAAAGATGAGACCCAGTACTTC.